This T cell receptor beta chain was recorded in a study of T cell responses to AZD1222 COVID-19 vaccine. V lost 5 bases to trimming and J lost 8 bases; unmatched junction nucleotides: 12. The germline CDR1 and CDR2 sequences are SGHTA and FQGNSA. The CDR3 sequence is 15 residues long. The method was immunoSEQ multiplex PCR; TCRdb's version includes in-frame clones alone and lacks a portion of them. The repertoire has about 110,000 clones, about nine tenths of them found once; the top ten carry around 5.9%. Material: peripheral blood, obtained 28 days after the second AZD1222 dose. V usage is TRBV7-2 and J usage is TRBJ2-3, with TRBD2 matching over 8 bases. The origin of this receptor is an adult who received the AZD1222 COVID-19 vaccine. The CDR3 loop is CASSPRGTRVRTQYF. DNA of the CDR3: TGTGCCAGCAGCCCCCGAGGGACTAGAGTTCGTACGCAGTATTTT.